This T cell receptor beta chain was recorded in a study of type 1 regulatory T cells. This clonotype was observed a handful of times. Antigen: not known. TCRdb independently ran MiXCR on the reads; one entry per CDR3 protein. Among about 71,000 distinct CDR3 sequences listed, less than 25% were seen once. The germline gives CDR1 SGDLS, CDR2 YYNGEE. This CDR3 spans 12 amino acids. The V and J ends lost 3 bases and 6 bases respectively, with 10 bases between them. The study's findings and limits: Type 1 regulatory T cells had a more restricted TCR repertoire than non-type 1 regulatory T cells.

This clonotype originated in a human donor in good health. The V and J genes are TRBV9 and TRBJ2-7; D remains unclear. What was sequenced was cultured type 1 regulatory T (Tr1) cells, either the whole culture or a sorted fraction (not recorded which). The DNA of the CDR3 is TGTGCCAGCAGCGCTATAATTTCCGAGCAGTACTTC. As protein: CASSAIISEQYF.